The rows below give T cell receptor beta chains drawn from one sample of a study of OX40 agonist ivuxolimab in advanced cancers. Produced via immunoSEQ multiplex PCR; TCRdb's table is partial and in-frame only. Counted here are more than 90,000 clones, 70% to 85% occurring once; the ten biggest clones make up 5.5%. This specimen consisted of CD4+ or CD8+ T cells sorted from blood, obtained in a trial of the OX40 agonist ivuxolimab. Receptor source: an adult with an advanced solid tumor such as melanoma, head and neck, liver or kidney cancer. CDR3s include the opening cysteine and the closing phenylalanine or tryptophan. The order of the fields is V gene, D gene, J gene, CDR3 protein, CDR3 DNA. A D gene is named only where the DNA matches it firmly.

>TRBV19|-|TRBJ1-1
CASSIDLRGTEAFF
TGTGCCAGTAGTATAGATCTCAGGGGAACTGAAGCTTTCTTT
>TRBV5-1|TRBD1|TRBJ2-7
CASSGDRGTGSYEQYF
TGCGCCAGCAGCGGCGACCGCGGGACAGGGTCCTACGAGCAGTACTTC
>TRBV5-6|TRBD1|TRBJ2-1
CASSSPTGREQFF
TGTGCCAGCAGCTCTCCGACAGGGAGAGAGCAGTTCTTC
>TRBV6-5|-|TRBJ2-7
CASSYRAIDHEQYF
TGTGCCAGCAGTTACAGGGCGATCGACCACGAGCAGTACTTC
>TRBV4-3|TRBD1|TRBJ2-7
CASSQIGGLQYF
TGCGCCAGCAGCCAGATAGGGGGCCTGCAGTACTTC
>TRBV11-2|TRBD2|TRBJ2-1
CASSLRGRASSAYNEQFF
TGTGCCAGCAGCTTACGTGGGAGGGCCTCAAGCGCCTACAATGAGCAGTTCTTC
>TRBV9|-|TRBJ2-3
CASSPPLGQSTDTQYF
TGTGCCAGCAGCCCCCCCCTTGGGCAGAGCACAGATACGCAGTATTTT
>TRBV7-9|-|TRBJ2-1
CASSFGEQFF
TGTGCCAGCAGCTTTGGTGAGCAGTTCTTC
>TRBV4-3|TRBD1|TRBJ2-7
CASSQDGGGQGVYEQYF
TGCGCCAGCAGCCAAGATGGGGGGGGACAGGGAGTCTACGAGCAGTACTTC
>TRBV14|TRBD2|TRBJ2-7
CASSLERGSSYEQYF
TGTGCCAGCAGCCTCGAGCGGGGCTCCTCCTACGAGCAGTACTTC
>TRBV7-3|TRBD1|TRBJ2-3
CASSLGQFTDTQYF
TGTGCCAGCAGCTTGGGACAGTTCACAGATACGCAGTATTTT